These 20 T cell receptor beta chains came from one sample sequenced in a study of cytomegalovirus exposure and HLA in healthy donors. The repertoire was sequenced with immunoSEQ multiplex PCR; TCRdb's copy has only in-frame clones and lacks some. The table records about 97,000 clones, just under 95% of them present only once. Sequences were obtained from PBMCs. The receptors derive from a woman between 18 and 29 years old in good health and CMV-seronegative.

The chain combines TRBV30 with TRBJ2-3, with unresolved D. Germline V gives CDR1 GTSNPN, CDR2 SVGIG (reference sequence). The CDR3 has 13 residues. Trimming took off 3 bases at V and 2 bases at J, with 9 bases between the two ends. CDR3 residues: CAWSPSNTDTQYF. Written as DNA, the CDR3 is TGTGCCTGGAGCCCCTCTAACACAGATACGCAGTATTTT.

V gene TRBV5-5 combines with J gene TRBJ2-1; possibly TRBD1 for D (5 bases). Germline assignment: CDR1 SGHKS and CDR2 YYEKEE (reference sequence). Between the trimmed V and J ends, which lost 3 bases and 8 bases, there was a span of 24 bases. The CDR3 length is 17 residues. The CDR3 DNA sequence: TGTGCCAGCAGCTCCAGATACCTGGCACCACAGGCCCATGAGCAGTTCTTC. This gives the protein CASSSRYLAPQAHEQFF. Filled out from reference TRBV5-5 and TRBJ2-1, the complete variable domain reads DAGVTQSPTHLIKTRGQQVTLRCSPISGHKSVSWYQQVLGQGPQFIFQYYEKEERGRGNFPDRFSARQFPNYSSELNVNALLLGDSALYLCASSSRYLAPQAHEQFFGPGTRLTVL.

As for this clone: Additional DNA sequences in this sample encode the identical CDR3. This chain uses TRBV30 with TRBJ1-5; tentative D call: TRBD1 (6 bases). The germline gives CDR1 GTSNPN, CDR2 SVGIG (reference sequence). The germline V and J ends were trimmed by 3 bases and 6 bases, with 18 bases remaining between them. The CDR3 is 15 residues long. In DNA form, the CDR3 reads TGTGCCTGGAGGGGGCGGGGGGCGGCTGGTCAGCCCCAGCATTTT. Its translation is CAWRGRGAAGQPQHF.

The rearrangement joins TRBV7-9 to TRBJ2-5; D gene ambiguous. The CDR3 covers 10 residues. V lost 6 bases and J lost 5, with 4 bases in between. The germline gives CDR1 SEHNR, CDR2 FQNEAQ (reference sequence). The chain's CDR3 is CASSSETQYF. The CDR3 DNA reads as TGTGCCAGCAGTTCGGAGACCCAGTACTTC.

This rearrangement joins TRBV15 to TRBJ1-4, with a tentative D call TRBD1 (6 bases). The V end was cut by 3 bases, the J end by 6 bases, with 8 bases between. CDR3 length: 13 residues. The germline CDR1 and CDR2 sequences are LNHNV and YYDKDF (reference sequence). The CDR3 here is CATSRNRDEKLFF. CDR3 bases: TGTGCCACCAGCAGGAACAGGGATGAAAAACTGTTTTTT.

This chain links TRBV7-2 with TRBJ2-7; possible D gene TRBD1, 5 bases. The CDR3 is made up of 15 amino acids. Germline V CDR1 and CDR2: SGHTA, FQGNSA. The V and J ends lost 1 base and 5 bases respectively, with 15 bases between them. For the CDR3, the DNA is TGTGCCAGCAGCTTAGGGGGCGGCCCCCCCCACGAGCAGTACTTC. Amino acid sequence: CASSLGGGPPHEQYF.

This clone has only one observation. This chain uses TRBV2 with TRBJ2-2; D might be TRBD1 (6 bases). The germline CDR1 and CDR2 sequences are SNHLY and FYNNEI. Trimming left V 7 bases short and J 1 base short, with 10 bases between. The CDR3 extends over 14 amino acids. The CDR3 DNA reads TGTGCCAGCAACCCGACAGGGAACACCGGGGAGCTGTTTTTT. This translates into CASNPTGNTGELFF.

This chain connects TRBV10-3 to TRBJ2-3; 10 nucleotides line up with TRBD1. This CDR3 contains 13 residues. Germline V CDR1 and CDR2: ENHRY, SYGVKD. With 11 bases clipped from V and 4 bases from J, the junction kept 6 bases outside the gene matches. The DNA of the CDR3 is TGTGCCGTCGACAGGGGGCCCGCAGATACGCAGTATTTT. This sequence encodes CAVDRGPADTQYF.

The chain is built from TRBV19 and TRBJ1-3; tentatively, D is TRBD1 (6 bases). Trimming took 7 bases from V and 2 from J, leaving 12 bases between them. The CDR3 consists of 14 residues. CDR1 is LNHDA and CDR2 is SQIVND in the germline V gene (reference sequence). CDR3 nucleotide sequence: TGTGCCAGTAACAACAGGGTAGCTGGAAACACCATATATTTT. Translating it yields CASNNRVAGNTIYF.

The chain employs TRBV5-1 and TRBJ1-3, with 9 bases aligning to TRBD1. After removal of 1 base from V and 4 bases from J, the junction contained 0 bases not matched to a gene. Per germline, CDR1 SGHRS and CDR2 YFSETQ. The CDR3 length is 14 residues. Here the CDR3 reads CASSLTGGGNTIYF. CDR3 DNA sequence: TGCGCCAGCAGCTTGACAGGGGGCGGAAACACCATATATTTT.

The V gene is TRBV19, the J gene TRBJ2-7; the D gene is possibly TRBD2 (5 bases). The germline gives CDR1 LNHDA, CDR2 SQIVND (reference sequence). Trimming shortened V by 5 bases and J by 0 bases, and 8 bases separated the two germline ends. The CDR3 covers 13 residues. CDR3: CASSPGNSYEQYF. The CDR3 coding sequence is TGTGCCAGTAGTCCGGGGAACTCCTACGAGCAGTACTTC.

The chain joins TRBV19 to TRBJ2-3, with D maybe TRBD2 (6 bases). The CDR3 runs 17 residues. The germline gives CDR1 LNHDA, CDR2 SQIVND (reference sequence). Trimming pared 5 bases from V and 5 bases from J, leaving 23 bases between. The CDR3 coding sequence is TGTGCCAGTAGTTTAATTGTCGCAGGGAGGTTAGGAGATACGCAGTATTTT. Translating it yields CASSLIVAGRLGDTQYF.

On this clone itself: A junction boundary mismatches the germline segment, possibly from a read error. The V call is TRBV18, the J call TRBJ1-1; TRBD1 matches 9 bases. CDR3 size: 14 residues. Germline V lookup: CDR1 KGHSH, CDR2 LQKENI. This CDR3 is CASSPQGAPNEAFF. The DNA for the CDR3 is TGTGCCAGCTCTCCACAGGGGGCGCCGAATGAAGCTTTCTTT.

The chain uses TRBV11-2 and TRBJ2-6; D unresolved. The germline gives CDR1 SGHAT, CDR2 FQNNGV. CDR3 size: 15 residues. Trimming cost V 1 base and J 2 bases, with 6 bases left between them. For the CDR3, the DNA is TGTGCCAGCAGCTTAGGGGCGACTGGGGCCAACGTCCTGACTTTC. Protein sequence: CASSLGATGANVLTF.

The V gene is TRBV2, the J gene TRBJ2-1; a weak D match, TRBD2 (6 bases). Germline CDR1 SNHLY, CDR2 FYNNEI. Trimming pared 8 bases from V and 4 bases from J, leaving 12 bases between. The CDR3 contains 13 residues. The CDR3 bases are TGTGCCAGCGGGTCGACTAGTTACAATGAGCAGTTCTTC. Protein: CASGSTSYNEQFF.

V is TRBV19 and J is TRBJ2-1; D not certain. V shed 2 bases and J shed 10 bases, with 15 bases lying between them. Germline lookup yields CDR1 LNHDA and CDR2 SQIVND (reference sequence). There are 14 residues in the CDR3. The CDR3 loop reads CASSICRVVREQFF. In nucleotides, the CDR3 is TGTGCCAGTAGTATATGCCGGGTCGTCAGAGAGCAGTTCTTC.

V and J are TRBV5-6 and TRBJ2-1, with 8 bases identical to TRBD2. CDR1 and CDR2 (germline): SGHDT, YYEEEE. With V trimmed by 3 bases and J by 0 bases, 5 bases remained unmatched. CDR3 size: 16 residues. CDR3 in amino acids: CASSSRLANSYNEQFF. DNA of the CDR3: TGTGCCAGCAGCTCGAGACTAGCGAACTCCTACAATGAGCAGTTCTTC.

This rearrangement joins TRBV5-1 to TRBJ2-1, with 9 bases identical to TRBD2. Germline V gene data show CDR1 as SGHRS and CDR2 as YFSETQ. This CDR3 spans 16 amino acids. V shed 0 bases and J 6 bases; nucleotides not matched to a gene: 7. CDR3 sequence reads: CASSLAGLAQGNEQFF. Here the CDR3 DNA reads TGCGCCAGCAGCTTGGCCGGACTAGCGCAAGGCAATGAGCAGTTCTTC. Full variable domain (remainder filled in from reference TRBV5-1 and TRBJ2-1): KAGVTQTPRYLIKTRGQQVTLSCSPISGHRSVSWYQQTPGQGLQFLFEYFSETQRNKGNFPGRFSGRQFSNSRSEMNVSTLELGDSALYLCASSLAGLAQGNEQFFGPGTRLTVL.

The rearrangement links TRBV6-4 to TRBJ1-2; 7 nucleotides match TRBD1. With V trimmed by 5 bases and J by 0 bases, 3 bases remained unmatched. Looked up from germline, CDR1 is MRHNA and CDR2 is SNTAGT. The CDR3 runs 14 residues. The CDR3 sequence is CASSPGQTNYGYTF. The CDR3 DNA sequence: TGTGCCAGCAGTCCGGGACAGACTAACTATGGCTACACCTTC.

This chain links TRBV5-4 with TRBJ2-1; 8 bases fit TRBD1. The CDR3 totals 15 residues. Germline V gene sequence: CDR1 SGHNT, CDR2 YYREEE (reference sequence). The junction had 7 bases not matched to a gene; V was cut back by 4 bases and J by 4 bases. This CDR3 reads CASSLTGEVYNEQFF. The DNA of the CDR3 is TGTGCCAGCAGCCTGACAGGGGAGGTTTACAATGAGCAGTTCTTC.